The rows below give T cell receptor beta chains drawn from one sample of a study of cytomegalovirus exposure and HLA in healthy donors. Sequenced by immunoSEQ multiplex PCR; TCRdb stores in-frame clones only, minus some. The sample includes about 120,000 clones, about 61% of them seen just once. Sequenced: PBMCs. Receptors were obtained from a woman aged 25 to 45 in good health and CMV-seronegative. The CDR3 runs from the conserved cysteine through the conserved F or W. The order of the fields is clone size, J gene, CDR3 length, V gene, CDR3 protein. Clone size is given for some rows only: seen once, a few or many times, or a class if the clone is expanded.

few	TRBJ1-6	14	TRBV2	CASSGTDINSPLHF
.	TRBJ1-3	15	TRBV21-1	CASSKGGGDGNTIYF
.	TRBJ2-5	16	TRBV9	CASSGPGQGDRETQYF
few	TRBJ2-1	15	TRBV6-5	CASSYLDRAANEQFF
.	TRBJ2-3	22	TRBV7-2	CASSLAGGRGGRTSYSTDTQYF
.	TRBJ1-4	17	TRBV5-6	CASSSLVMSDNNEKLFF
.	TRBJ1-2	13	TRBV4-1	CASSPTGNYGYTF
.	TRBJ2-7	13	TRBV2	CASSDGRVYEQYF
.	.	14	TRBV4-1	CASSKLDLAYEQYF
.	TRBJ2-7	16	TRBV19	CASSTSWDRGLREQYF
.	TRBJ1-1	12	TRBV6-6	CASSQGGTEAFF
once	TRBJ2-3	16	TRBV5-1	CASSHQAGGRTDTQYF
.	TRBJ2-6	17	TRBV9	CASSVRGPPSGANVLTF
.	TRBJ2-7	18	TRBV4-3	CASSQGKGAGRDDYEQYF
.	TRBJ2-7	14	TRBV30	CACQAGTRTYEQYF
.	TRBJ1-2	17	TRBV11-2	CASSVNPIRDRSYGYTF
few	TRBJ2-2	14	TRBV29-1	CSARTGVDTGELFF
.	TRBJ1-2	15	TRBV5-1	CASSSPGLPNYGYTF
.	TRBJ2-3	15	TRBV5-5	CASSLEAGPTDTQYF
.	TRBJ2-7	13	TRBV5-4	CASSLPGGGEQYF
few	TRBJ2-7	16	TRBV14	CASSHAGLVRNYEQYF
.	TRBJ1-5	15	TRBV10-2	CASSRTGLGNQPQHF
.	TRBJ2-7	15	TRBV4-1	CASSPFGRSEYEQYF
.	TRBJ2-5	16	TRBV10-3	CATGEKTSGYQETQYF
.	TRBJ2-3	13	TRBV30	CAWSHGDTDTQYF
.	TRBJ2-2	15	TRBV27	CASSLERENTGELFF
.	TRBJ2-4	17	TRBV27	CASSSHGQGRNKNIQYF
few	TRBJ1-2	14	TRBV2	CASSDPDWNYGYTF
few	TRBJ1-2	14	TRBV6-6	CASSPGQGNYGYTF
.	TRBJ1-2	14	TRBV6-1	CASSEGTKDYGYTF
once	TRBJ2-7	13	TRBV5-1	CASSLSGRGEQYF
.	TRBJ2-4	16	TRBV9	CASSVGAGVAKNIQYF
.	TRBJ2-5	12	TRBV18	CASSPSTGTGYF
.	TRBJ2-2	14	TRBV29-1	CSATQQTSTGELFF
.	TRBJ2-1	17	TRBV29-1	CSVEGVRGLSGYNEQFF
.	TRBJ2-7	15	TRBV15	CATSRGGRVNYEQYF
.	TRBJ2-5	14	TRBV18	CASSPPAAAETQYF
.	TRBJ2-7	14	TRBV6-5	CASSYAGSSYEQYF
.	TRBJ1-5	15	TRBV28	CASTYPRGGNQPQHF
.	TRBJ1-2	15	TRBV4-1	CASSQGPGQLYGYTF
.	TRBJ1-2	14	TRBV5-1	CASSSDPSSYGYTF